The rows below give T cell receptor beta chains drawn from one sample of a study of OX40 agonist ivuxolimab in advanced cancers. Clones were read by immunoSEQ multiplex PCR, and TCRdb kept only the in-frame ones, dropping some. The sample contains about 32,000 clones, about 87% of which appear only once. The source was CD4+ or CD8+ T cells sorted from blood, collected in a trial of the OX40 agonist ivuxolimab. All receptors derive from an adult with an advanced solid tumor such as melanoma, head and neck, liver or kidney cancer. CDR3s include the opening cysteine and the closing phenylalanine or tryptophan. Each record gives: CDR3 length, J gene, V gene, clone size, D gene, CDR3 protein, CDR3 DNA. D genes are given only for firm matches. Only part of the rows carry a size: once, few, many, or a class if the clone is expanded.

cdr3_length: 14
j_call: TRBJ2-5
v_call: TRBV6-5
clone_size: once
d_call: -
cdr3_aa: CASSGALAPETQYF
cdr3_nt: TGTGCCAGCAGTGGGGCCCTAGCTCCCGAGACCCAGTACTTC

cdr3_length: 16
j_call: TRBJ1-2
v_call: TRBV2
clone_size: -
d_call: -
cdr3_aa: CASSEFGAGTNYGYTF
cdr3_nt: TGTGCCAGCAGTGAATTCGGGGCAGGGACCAACTATGGCTACACCTTC

cdr3_length: 18
j_call: TRBJ2-3
v_call: TRBV9
clone_size: -
d_call: -
cdr3_aa: CASSVAPGPPYRTDTQYF
cdr3_nt: TGTGCCAGCAGCGTAGCCCCAGGGCCCCCCTATCGCACAGATACGCAGTATTTT

cdr3_length: 14
j_call: TRBJ2-7
v_call: TRBV4-1
clone_size: -
d_call: -
cdr3_aa: CASSQKPQGGEQYF
cdr3_nt: TGCGCCAGCAGCCAGAAACCACAGGGCGGCGAGCAGTACTTC

cdr3_length: 14
j_call: TRBJ2-7
v_call: TRBV7-9
clone_size: -
d_call: -
cdr3_aa: CASSLGGPPYEQYF
cdr3_nt: TGTGCCAGCAGCTTGGGGGGGCCTCCCTACGAGCAGTACTTC

cdr3_length: 14
j_call: TRBJ2-2
v_call: TRBV5-1
clone_size: -
d_call: -
cdr3_aa: CASSLHTGSGELFF
cdr3_nt: TGCGCCAGCAGCTTACATACAGGGTCCGGGGAGCTGTTTTTT

cdr3_length: 14
j_call: TRBJ1-4
v_call: TRBV27
clone_size: -
d_call: -
cdr3_aa: CASSVQGVNEKLFF
cdr3_nt: TGTGCCAGCAGCGTACAGGGCGTTAATGAAAAACTGTTTTTT

cdr3_length: 17
j_call: TRBJ1-2
v_call: TRBV6-4
clone_size: -
d_call: -
cdr3_aa: CASSDSSRAPIHYGYTF
cdr3_nt: TGTGCCAGCAGTGACTCGAGTAGGGCGCCAATACACTATGGCTACACCTTC

cdr3_length: 14
j_call: TRBJ2-5
v_call: TRBV6-5
clone_size: -
d_call: -
cdr3_aa: CASSGSTEQETQYF
cdr3_nt: TGTGCCAGCAGCGGGAGTACCGAGCAAGAGACCCAGTACTTC

cdr3_length: 16
j_call: TRBJ2-2
v_call: TRBV9
clone_size: -
d_call: -
cdr3_aa: CASSPRGRANTGELFF
cdr3_nt: TGTGCCAGCAGCCCTCGTGGCAGGGCGAACACCGGGGAGCTGTTTTTT

cdr3_length: 15
j_call: TRBJ2-7
v_call: TRBV5-8
clone_size: -
d_call: TRBD1
cdr3_aa: CASSRDSDSSYEQYF
cdr3_nt: TGTGCCAGCAGCAGGGACAGTGACAGCTCCTACGAGCAGTACTTC

cdr3_length: 19
j_call: TRBJ1-4
v_call: TRBV23-1
clone_size: -
d_call: TRBD1
cdr3_aa: CASREGQGKSDKTNEKLFF
cdr3_nt: TGCGCCAGCAGAGAGGGACAGGGGAAGTCGGATAAAACTAATGAAAAACTGTTTTTT

cdr3_length: 17
j_call: TRBJ2-2
v_call: TRBV11-2
clone_size: -
d_call: -
cdr3_aa: CASARDKLIANTGELFF
cdr3_nt: TGTGCCAGTGCCCGGGACAAGTTAATCGCGAACACCGGGGAGCTGTTTTTT

cdr3_length: 13
j_call: TRBJ2-3
v_call: TRBV30
clone_size: once
d_call: TRBD1
cdr3_aa: CAWSTGEVDTQYF
cdr3_nt: TGTGCCTGGAGTACAGGGGAAGTAGATACGCAGTATTTT

cdr3_length: 18
j_call: TRBJ1-1
v_call: TRBV5-1
clone_size: once
d_call: -
cdr3_aa: CASSLGGSGSESNTEAFF
cdr3_nt: TGCGCCAGCAGCTTGGGGGGATCAGGGTCGGAATCGAACACTGAAGCTTTCTTT

cdr3_length: 14
j_call: TRBJ2-5
v_call: TRBV6-1
clone_size: -
d_call: -
cdr3_aa: CASSPGVAGETQYF
cdr3_nt: TGTGCCAGCAGTCCAGGGGTAGCCGGGGAGACCCAGTACTTC

cdr3_length: 12
j_call: TRBJ2-7
v_call: TRBV29-1
clone_size: -
d_call: TRBD1
cdr3_aa: CSGGQGHYEQYF
cdr3_nt: TGCAGCGGGGGACAGGGCCACTACGAGCAGTACTTC

cdr3_length: 14
j_call: TRBJ1-4
v_call: TRBV7-7
clone_size: -
d_call: -
cdr3_aa: CASSPHLGGEKLFF
cdr3_nt: TGTGCTAGCAGCCCACACCTCGGCGGGGAAAAACTGTTTTTT

cdr3_length: 14
j_call: TRBJ1-5
v_call: TRBV6-5
clone_size: -
d_call: TRBD1
cdr3_aa: CASSLGGGNQPQHF
cdr3_nt: TGTGCCAGCAGTTTAGGGGGCGGCAATCAGCCCCAGCATTTT

cdr3_length: 15
j_call: TRBJ2-4
v_call: TRBV7-9
clone_size: once
d_call: TRBD2
cdr3_aa: CASSLVRERGNIQYF
cdr3_nt: TGTGCCAGCAGCTTAGTACGGGAGCGGGGAAACATTCAGTACTTC

cdr3_length: 12
j_call: TRBJ1-6
v_call: TRBV27
clone_size: few
d_call: -
cdr3_aa: CASSAAGSPLHF
cdr3_nt: TGTGCCAGCAGCGCCGCGGGGTCACCCCTCCACTTT

cdr3_length: 14
j_call: TRBJ2-7
v_call: TRBV9
clone_size: -
d_call: TRBD2
cdr3_aa: CASSGGTKSYEQYF
cdr3_nt: TGTGCCAGCAGCGGCGGGACTAAGAGCTACGAGCAGTACTTC

cdr3_length: 13
j_call: TRBJ2-1
v_call: TRBV30
clone_size: -
d_call: TRBD2
cdr3_aa: CAWDSRGGNEQFF
cdr3_nt: TGTGCCTGGGACAGTCGCGGGGGGAATGAGCAGTTCTTC

cdr3_length: 14
j_call: TRBJ2-2
v_call: TRBV6-6
clone_size: -
d_call: -
cdr3_aa: CASRTLGSDRELFF
cdr3_nt: TGTGCCAGCAGGACTCTGGGGTCGGACCGGGAGCTGTTTTTT

cdr3_length: 14
j_call: TRBJ1-1
v_call: TRBV29-1
clone_size: -
d_call: TRBD1
cdr3_aa: CSAEGGTENTEAFF
cdr3_nt: TGCAGCGCCGAAGGGGGGACAGAGAACACTGAAGCTTTCTTT

cdr3_length: 11
j_call: TRBJ2-4
v_call: TRBV2
clone_size: -
d_call: -
cdr3_aa: CASSEANIQYF
cdr3_nt: TGTGCCAGCAGTGAAGCAAACATTCAGTACTTC

cdr3_length: 16
j_call: TRBJ1-4
v_call: TRBV7-9
clone_size: -
d_call: -
cdr3_aa: CASSPPTAATNEKLFF
cdr3_nt: TGTGCCAGCAGCCCCCCGACAGCTGCAACTAATGAAAAACTGTTTTTT

cdr3_length: 15
j_call: TRBJ2-7
v_call: TRBV4-2
clone_size: -
d_call: TRBD2
cdr3_aa: CASSVVASGSNEQYF
cdr3_nt: TGTGCCAGCAGCGTCGTGGCTAGCGGGAGCAACGAGCAGTACTTC

cdr3_length: 17
j_call: TRBJ2-2
v_call: TRBV27
clone_size: -
d_call: TRBD1
cdr3_aa: CASSRAGTGLMVGELFF
cdr3_nt: TGTGCCAGCAGTCGCGCCGGGACAGGGCTTATGGTCGGGGAGCTGTTTTTT

cdr3_length: 16
j_call: TRBJ2-2
v_call: TRBV19
clone_size: -
d_call: TRBD1
cdr3_aa: CASTPPDRGYTGELFF
cdr3_nt: TGTGCCAGTACCCCTCCCGACAGGGGGTACACCGGGGAGCTGTTTTTT

cdr3_length: 13
j_call: TRBJ2-2
v_call: TRBV5-1
clone_size: -
d_call: -
cdr3_aa: CASSRQGPGELFF
cdr3_nt: TGCGCCAGCAGCCGGCAGGGGCCCGGGGAGCTGTTTTTT

cdr3_length: 15
j_call: TRBJ2-3
v_call: TRBV7-3
clone_size: -
d_call: -
cdr3_aa: CASSFNGRSTDTQYF
cdr3_nt: TGTGCCAGCAGCTTTAACGGCAGAAGCACAGATACGCAGTATTTT

cdr3_length: 16
j_call: TRBJ2-5
v_call: TRBV7-8
clone_size: -
d_call: TRBD2
cdr3_aa: CASSFSPGLAVETQYF
cdr3_nt: TGTGCCAGCAGCTTCTCCCCGGGACTAGCTGTAGAGACCCAGTACTTC